Included here is one T cell receptor (beta chain) sequence, with context. What it recognizes is unknown. The V gene end was trimmed by 1 base and the J gene end by 1 base; junction bases not matched to a gene: 5. This CDR3 has 16 amino acids. Looked up from germline, CDR1 is KGHSH and CDR2 is LQKENI. The data were obtained in a study of T cell responses to AZD1222 COVID-19 vaccine. The method was immunoSEQ multiplex PCR; TCRdb's version includes in-frame clones alone and lacks a portion of them. The sample yields around 160,000 clones, approximately 90% seen once. Regarding the study as a whole: In the spike-specific TCR repertoire, nearly half reportedly target unmutated variant regions. White British donors predominated, females outnumbered males, and clonal diversity was possibly underestimated.

The genes are TRBV18 and TRBJ1-1, with 8 bases that match TRBD1. This receptor was taken from an adult who received the AZD1222 COVID-19 vaccine. This material consisted of peripheral blood, taken 28 days after the second AZD1222 dose. This chain's CDR3 is CASSPRTGWRNTEAFF. The CDR3 DNA sequence: TGTGCCAGCTCACCACGGACAGGGTGGCGGAACACTGAAGCTTTCTTT.